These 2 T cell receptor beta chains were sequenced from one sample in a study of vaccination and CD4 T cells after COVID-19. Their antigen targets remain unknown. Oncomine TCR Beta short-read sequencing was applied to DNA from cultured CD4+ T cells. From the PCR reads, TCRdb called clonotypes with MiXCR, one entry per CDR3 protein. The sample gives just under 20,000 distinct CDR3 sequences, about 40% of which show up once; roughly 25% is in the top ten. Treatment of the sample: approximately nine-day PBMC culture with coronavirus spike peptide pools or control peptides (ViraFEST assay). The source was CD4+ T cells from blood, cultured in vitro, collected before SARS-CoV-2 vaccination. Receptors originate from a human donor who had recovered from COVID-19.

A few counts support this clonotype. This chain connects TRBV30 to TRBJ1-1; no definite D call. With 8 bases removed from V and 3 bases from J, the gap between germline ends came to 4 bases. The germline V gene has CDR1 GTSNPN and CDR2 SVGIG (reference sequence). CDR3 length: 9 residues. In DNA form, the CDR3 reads TGTGCCGCGGACACTGAAGCTTTCTTT. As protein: CAADTEAFF. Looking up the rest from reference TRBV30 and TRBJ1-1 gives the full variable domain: SQTIHQWPATLVQPVGSPLSLECTVEGTSNPNLYWYRQAAGRGLQLLFYSVGIGQISSEVPQNLSASRPQDRQFILSSKKLLLSDSGFYLCAADTEAFFGQGTRLTVV.

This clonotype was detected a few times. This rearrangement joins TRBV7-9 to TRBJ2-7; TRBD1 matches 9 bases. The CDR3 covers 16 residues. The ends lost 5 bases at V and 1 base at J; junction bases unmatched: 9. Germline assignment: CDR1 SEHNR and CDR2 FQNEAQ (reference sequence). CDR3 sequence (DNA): TGTGCCAGCAGCCTCGCAGGGACAGGGATTTCCTACGAGCAGTACTTC. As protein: CASSLAGTGISYEQYF.